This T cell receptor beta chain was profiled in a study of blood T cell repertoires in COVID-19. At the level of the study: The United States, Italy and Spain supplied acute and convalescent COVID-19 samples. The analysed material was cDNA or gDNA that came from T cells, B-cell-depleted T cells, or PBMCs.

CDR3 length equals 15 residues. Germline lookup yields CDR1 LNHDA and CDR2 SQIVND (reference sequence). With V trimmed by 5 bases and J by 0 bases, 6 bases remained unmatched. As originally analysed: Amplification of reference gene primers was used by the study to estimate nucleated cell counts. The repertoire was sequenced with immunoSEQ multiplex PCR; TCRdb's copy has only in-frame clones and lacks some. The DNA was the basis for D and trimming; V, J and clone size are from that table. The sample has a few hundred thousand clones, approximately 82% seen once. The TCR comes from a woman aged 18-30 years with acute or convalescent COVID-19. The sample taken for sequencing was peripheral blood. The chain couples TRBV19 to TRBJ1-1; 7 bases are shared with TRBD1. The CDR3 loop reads CASSLEGALNTEAFF. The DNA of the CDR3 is TGTGCCAGTAGTCTCGAGGGGGCCCTGAACACTGAAGCTTTCTTT.